This TCR beta chain was obtained from a study of shared clonotypes between healthy human individuals. Deep was the level at which the assay was run. Replicate PCRs for sorted subsets used approximately 220 ng DNA; this equaled about 30,000 T cell genomes. Assay used: immunoSEQ multiplex PCR; TCRdb lists only in-frame clones, some missing. The data contain a few hundred thousand clones, around 95% of them singletons. V was cut by 4 bases and J by 3 bases, with 13 bases left in between. The CDR3 loop spans 14 amino acids. Germline V lookup: CDR1 MNHNS, CDR2 SASEGT. General observations from the study: Sequencing depth was predicted to influence how clonotypes are shared among donors. Clonotypes shared by all four donors outscored non-shared clonotypes in generation probability.

With respect to this clone: Its specificity is unknown.

Selected positively for CCR7 and CD45RO-negative, naive CD8 cells excluded terminally differentiated effector memory CD45RA+ cells. Sequencing was done on a sample of naive CD8+ T cells sorted from blood. This sequence joins TRBV6-1 and TRBJ2-7; tentatively, D is TRBD1 (6 bases). The TCR originated in a woman between 25 and 40 years old in good health. CDR3 amino acids: CASSGSGHLYEQYF. DNA for the CDR3: TGTGCCAGCAGTGGTTCGGGACATCTCTACGAGCAGTACTTC.